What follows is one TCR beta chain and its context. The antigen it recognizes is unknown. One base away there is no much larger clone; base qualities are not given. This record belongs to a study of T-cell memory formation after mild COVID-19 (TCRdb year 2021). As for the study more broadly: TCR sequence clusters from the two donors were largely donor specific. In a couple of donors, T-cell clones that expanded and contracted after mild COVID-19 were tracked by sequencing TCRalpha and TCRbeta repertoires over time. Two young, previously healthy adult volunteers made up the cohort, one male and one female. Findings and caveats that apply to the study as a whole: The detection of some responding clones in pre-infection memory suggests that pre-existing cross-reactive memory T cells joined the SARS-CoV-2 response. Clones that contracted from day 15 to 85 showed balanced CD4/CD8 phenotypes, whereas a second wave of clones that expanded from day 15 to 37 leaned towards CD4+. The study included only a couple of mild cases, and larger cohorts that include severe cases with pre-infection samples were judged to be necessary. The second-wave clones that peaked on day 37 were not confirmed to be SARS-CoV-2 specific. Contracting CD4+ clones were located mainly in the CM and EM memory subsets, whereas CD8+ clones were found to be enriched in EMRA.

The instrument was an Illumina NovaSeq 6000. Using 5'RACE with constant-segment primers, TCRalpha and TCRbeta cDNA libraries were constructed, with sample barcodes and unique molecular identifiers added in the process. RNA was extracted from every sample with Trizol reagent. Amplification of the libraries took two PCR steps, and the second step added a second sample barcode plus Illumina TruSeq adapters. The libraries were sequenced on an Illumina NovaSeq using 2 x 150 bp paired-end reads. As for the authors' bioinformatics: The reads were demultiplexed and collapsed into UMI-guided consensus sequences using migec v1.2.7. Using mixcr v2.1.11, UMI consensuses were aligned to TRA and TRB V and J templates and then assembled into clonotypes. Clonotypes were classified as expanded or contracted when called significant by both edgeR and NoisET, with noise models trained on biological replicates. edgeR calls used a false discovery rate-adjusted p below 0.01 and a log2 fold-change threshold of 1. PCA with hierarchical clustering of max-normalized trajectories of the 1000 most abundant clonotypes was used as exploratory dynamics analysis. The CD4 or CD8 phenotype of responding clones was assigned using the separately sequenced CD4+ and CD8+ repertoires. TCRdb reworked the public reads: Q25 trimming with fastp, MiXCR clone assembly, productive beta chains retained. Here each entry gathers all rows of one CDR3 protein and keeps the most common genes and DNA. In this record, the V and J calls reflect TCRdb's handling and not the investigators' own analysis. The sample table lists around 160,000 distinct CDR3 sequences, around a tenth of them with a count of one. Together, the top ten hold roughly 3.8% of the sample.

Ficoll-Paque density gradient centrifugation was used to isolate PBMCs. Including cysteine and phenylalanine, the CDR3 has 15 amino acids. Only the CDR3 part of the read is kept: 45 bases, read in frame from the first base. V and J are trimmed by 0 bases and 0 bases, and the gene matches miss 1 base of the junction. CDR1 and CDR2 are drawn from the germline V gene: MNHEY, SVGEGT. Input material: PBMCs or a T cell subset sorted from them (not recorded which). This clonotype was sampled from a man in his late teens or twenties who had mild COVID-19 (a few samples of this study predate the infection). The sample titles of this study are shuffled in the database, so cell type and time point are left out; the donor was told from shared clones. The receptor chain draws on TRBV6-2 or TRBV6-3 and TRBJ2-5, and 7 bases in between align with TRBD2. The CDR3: CASSYSRGNQETQYF. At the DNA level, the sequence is TGTGCCAGCAGTTACTCGCGGGGGAACCAAGAGACCCAGTACTTC.